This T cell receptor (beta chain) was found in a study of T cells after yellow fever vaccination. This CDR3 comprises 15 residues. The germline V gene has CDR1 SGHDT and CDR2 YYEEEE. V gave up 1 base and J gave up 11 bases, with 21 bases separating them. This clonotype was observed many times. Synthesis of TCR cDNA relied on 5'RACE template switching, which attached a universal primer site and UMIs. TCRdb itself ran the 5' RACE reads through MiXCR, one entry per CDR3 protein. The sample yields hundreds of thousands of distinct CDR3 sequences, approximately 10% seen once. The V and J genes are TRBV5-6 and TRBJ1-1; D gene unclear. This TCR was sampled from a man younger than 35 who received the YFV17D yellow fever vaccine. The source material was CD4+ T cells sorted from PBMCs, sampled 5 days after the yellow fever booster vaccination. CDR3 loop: CASSLTDRIGLKAFF. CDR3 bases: TGTGCCAGCAGCTTGACAGACCGGATAGGGCTGAAGGCTTTCTTT.